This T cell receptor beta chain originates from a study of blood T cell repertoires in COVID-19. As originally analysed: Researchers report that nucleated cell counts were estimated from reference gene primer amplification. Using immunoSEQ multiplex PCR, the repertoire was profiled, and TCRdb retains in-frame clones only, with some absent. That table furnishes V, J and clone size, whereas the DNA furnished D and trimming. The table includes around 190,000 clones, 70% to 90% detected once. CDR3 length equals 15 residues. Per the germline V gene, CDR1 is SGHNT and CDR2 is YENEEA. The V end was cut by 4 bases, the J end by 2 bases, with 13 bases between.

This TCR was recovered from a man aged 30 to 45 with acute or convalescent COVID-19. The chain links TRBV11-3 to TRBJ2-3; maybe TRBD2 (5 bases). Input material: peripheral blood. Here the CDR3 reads CASSSPGSNTDTQYF. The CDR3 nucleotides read TGTGCCAGCAGCTCGCCGGGGTCTAACACAGATACGCAGTATTTT.